The present T cell receptor beta chain was sequenced within a study of CD8 T cells in ankylosing spondylitis. Study-level results: Reports of some motif variants in reactive arthritis synovial fluid and blood predate this one. In ankylosing spondylitis patients, matched synovial fluid reportedly showed significant enrichment of disease-linked clones. The disease-linked clones had a CD8+ phenotype and low blood frequencies. What appeared characteristic of ankylosing spondylitis blood was a TCR beta motif of 7 or 8 highly homologous variants.

About this clonotype itself: The antigen is undetermined.

With molecular barcodes, quantitative 5'-RACE was used to make the TCR beta libraries. Using its own MiXCR run on the 5' RACE reads, TCRdb lists one record per CDR3 protein. The data hold 220,000 or so distinct CDR3 sequences, with 15% to 20% observed a single time. The V segment lost 3 bases and the J segment 2 bases; nucleotides outside the gene matches: 5. The CDR3 runs 14 residues. The germline V gene encodes CDR1 DFQATT and CDR2 SNEGSKA (reference sequence). This chain connects TRBV20-1 to TRBJ2-7, with 9 bases aligning to TRBD1. The sequence derives from a male donor with ankylosing spondylitis. The specimen was blood, either unsorted or a sorted T cell fraction (not recorded which). CDR3 sequence reads: CSARGGTGTYEQYF. The DNA of the CDR3 is TGCAGTGCTAGGGGGGGGACAGGGACCTACGAGCAGTACTTC.